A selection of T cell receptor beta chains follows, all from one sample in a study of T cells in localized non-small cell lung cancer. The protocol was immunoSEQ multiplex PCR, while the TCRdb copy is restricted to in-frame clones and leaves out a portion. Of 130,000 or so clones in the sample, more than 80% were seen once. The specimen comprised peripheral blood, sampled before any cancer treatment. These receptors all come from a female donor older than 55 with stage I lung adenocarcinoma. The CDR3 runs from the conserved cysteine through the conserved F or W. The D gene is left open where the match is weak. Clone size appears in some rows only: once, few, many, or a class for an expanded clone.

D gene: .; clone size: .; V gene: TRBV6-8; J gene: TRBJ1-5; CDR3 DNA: TGTGCCAGCAGGCGCCCTTGGGGACGAAATCGGCAGCATTTT; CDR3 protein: CASRRPWGRNRQHF
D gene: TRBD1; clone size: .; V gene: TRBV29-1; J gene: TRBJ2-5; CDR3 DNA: TGCACCGTTCGGGACAGGGGGCCAGAGACCCAGTACTTC; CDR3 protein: CTVRDRGPETQYF
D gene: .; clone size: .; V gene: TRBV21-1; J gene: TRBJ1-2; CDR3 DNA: TGTGCCAGCAGCAAAAGGGGGACGGGGACTCTAAACTATGGCTACACCTTC; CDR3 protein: CASSKRGTGTLNYGYTF
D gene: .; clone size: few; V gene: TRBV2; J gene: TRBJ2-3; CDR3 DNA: TGTGCCAGCAGTGTTTACGCAGATACGCAGTATTTT; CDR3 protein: CASSVYADTQYF
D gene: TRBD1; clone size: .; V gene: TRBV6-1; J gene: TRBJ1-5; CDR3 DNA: TGTGCCAGCAGGGGTGCGTCAGAAGGACAGGTCCAGCATTTT; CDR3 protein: CASRGASEGQVQHF
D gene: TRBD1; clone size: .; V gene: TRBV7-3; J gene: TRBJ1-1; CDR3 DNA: TGTGCCAGCAGCAAACAGGGGGGTGAAGCTTTCTTT; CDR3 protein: CASSKQGGEAFF
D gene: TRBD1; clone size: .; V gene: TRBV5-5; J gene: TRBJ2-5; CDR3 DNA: TGTGCCAGCGATCGGACAGGGTGGGAGACCCAGTACTTC; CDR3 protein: CASDRTGWETQYF
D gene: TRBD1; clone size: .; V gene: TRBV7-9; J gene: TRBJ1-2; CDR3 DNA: TGTGCCAGCAGCTTAGGGTCTCCCGGGACAGATGGCTACACCTTC; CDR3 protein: CASSLGSPGTDGYTF
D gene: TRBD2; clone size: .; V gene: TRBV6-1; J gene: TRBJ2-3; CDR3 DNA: TGTGCCAGCATAGGGGGACTAGGCACAGATACGCAGTATTTT; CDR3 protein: CASIGGLGTDTQYF
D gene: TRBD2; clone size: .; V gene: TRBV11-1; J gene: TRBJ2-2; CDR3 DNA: TGTGCCAGCAGCTCGAGGACTAGCGGGAGGGGAGGCACCGGGGAGCTGTTTTTT; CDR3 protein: CASSSRTSGRGGTGELFF
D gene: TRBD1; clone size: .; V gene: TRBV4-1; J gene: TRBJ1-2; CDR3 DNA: TGCGCCAGCAGCCAAGCTGGAGGACAGGGGGCGTTTCGAGGGGGCTACACCTTC; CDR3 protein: CASSQAGGQGAFRGGYTF
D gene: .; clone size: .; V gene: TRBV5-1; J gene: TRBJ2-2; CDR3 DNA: TGCGCCAGCAGCTTACGACCGGCGGGCACCGGGGAGCTGTTTTTT; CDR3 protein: CASSLRPAGTGELFF
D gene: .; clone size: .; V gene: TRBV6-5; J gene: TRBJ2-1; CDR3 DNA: TGTGCCAGCAGTTACCAATCGATGAGCTCCTACAATGAGCAGTTCTTC; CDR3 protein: CASSYQSMSSYNEQFF
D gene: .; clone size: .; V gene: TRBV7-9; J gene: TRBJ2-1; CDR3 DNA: TGTGCCAGCAGCCCCGACAGAGTCCGGGATGAGCAGTTCTTC; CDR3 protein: CASSPDRVRDEQFF
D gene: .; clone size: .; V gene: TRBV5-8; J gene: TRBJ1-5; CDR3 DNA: TGTGCCAGCAGCTGGCAGTACAATCAGCCCCAGCATTTT; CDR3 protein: CASSWQYNQPQHF
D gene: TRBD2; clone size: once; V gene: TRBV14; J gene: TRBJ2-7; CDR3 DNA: TGTGCCAGCAGCCAAAAATGGGGTGTTCGGGAGGACGAGCAGTACTTC; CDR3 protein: CASSQKWGVREDEQYF
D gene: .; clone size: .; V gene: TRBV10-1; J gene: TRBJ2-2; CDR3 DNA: TGCGCCAGCAGTGAGTCTTTGGGGGCGGCTACCGGGGAGCTGTTTTTT; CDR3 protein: CASSESLGAATGELFF
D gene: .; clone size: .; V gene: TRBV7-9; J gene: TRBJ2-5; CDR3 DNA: TGTGCCAGCAGCGTACAGGGACAAGAGACCCAGTACTTC; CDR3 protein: CASSVQGQETQYF
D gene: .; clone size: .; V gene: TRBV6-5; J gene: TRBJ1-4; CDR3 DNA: TGTGCCAGCAGCCCTCCTAACAGTAATGAAAAACTGTTTTTT; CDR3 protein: CASSPPNSNEKLFF
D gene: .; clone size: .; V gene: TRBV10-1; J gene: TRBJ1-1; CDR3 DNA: TGCGCCAGCAGCGCGAATTTGGGAGCCGGGAGCACTGAAGCTTTCTTT; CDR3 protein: CASSANLGAGSTEAFF
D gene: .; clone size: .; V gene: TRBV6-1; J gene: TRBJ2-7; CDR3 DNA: TGTGCCAGCAGTGGGGTCAGAAGCTACGAGCAGTACTTC; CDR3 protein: CASSGVRSYEQYF
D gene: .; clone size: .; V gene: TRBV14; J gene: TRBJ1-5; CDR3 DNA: TGTGCCAGCAGCCAAGATCCTCGGTCCCCTCGGCATTTT; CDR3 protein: CASSQDPRSPRHF
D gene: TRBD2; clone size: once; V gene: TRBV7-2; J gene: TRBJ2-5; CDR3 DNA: TGTGCCAGCAGCTTAGGGACTAGCGGGAAAGAGACCCAGTACTTC; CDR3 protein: CASSLGTSGKETQYF
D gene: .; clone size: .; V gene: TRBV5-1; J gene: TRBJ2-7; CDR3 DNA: TGCGCCAGCAGTCAGGAGGGGGTATACGAGCAGTACTTC; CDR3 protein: CASSQEGVYEQYF
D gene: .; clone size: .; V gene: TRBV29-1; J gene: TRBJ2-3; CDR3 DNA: TGCAGCGCAGCAGGTGGACAAGACCATACGCAGTATTTT; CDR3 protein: CSAAGGQDHTQYF
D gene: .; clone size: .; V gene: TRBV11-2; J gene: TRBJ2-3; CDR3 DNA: TGTGCCAGCAGCCTAGGAGGTCCCACAGATACGCAGTATTTT; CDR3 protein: CASSLGGPTDTQYF
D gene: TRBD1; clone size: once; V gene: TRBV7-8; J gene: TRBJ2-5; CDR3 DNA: TGTGCCAGCAGCCGATACAGGGGGCGTCAAGAGACCCAGTACTTC; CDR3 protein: CASSRYRGRQETQYF
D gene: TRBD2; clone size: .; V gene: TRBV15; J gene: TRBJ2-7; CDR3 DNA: TGTGCCACCAGCAGAGATCCGGGACTAGCGGCCTACGAGCAGTACTTC; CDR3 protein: CATSRDPGLAAYEQYF
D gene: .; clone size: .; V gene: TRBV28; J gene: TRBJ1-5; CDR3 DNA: TGTGCCAGCAGTAGGAGGTTTCGGAGCAATCAGCCCCAGCATTTT; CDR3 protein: CASSRRFRSNQPQHF
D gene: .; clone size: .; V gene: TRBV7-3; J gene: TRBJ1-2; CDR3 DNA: TGTGCCAGCAGCTTAAGTCCCACCAACTATGGCTACACCTTC; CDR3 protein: CASSLSPTNYGYTF
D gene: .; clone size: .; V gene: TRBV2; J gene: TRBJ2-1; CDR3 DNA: TGTGCCAGCAGTGGGGTCAGCTACAATGAGCAGTTCTTC; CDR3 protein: CASSGVSYNEQFF
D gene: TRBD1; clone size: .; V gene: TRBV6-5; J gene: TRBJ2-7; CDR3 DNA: TGTGCCAGCAGTCCCCGGGACAGGGGGCAAGAGCAGTACTTC; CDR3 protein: CASSPRDRGQEQYF
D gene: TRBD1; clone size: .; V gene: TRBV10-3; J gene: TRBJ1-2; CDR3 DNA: TGTGCCATCAGTGAAGGCAGGGGGGTCCGGCCTGGCTACACCTTC; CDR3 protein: CAISEGRGVRPGYTF
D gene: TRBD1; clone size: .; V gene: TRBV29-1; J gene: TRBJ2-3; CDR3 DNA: TGCAGCGTTGTTATGAGCACAGGGGGTTTTGGGACAGATACGCAGTATTTT; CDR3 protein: CSVVMSTGGFGTDTQYF
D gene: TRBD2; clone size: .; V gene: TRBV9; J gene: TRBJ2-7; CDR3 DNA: TGTGCCAGCAGCGTAGGGTCCCCCGGGACTAGCGCTATCTACGAGCAGTACTTC; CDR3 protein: CASSVGSPGTSAIYEQYF